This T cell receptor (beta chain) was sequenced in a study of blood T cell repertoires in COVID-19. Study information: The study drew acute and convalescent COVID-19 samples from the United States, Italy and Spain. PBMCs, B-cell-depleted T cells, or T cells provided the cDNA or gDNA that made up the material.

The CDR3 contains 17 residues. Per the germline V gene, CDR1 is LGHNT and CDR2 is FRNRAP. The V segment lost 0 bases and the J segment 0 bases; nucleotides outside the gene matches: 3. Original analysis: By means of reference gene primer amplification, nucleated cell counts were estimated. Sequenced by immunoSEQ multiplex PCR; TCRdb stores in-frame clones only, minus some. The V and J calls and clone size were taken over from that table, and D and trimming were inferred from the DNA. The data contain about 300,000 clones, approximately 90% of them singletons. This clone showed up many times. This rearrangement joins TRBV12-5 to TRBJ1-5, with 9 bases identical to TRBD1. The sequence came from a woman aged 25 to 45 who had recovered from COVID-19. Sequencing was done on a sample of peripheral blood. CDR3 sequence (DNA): TGTGCTAGTGGTTTGGTACAGGGGGCATATAGCAATCAGCCCCAGCATTTT. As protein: CASGLVQGAYSNQPQHF.